Sequencing of this TCR beta chain was carried out in a study of T cell responses to AZD1222 COVID-19 vaccine. Points from the study as a whole: The donor cohort was predominantly white British with a female majority, and clonal diversity may have been underestimated. Nearly half of the spike-specific TCRs reportedly recognize variant regions that carry no mutations. With two AZD1222 doses given, Spike-specific TCR breadth and depth both rose.

Regarding this clone: Its antigen is unknown.

The CDR3 extends over 15 amino acids. Germline CDR1 KGHSH, CDR2 LQKENI. Trimming took 3 bases from V and 6 from J; bases not matched to a gene: 6. This table comes from immunoSEQ multiplex PCR, and its TCRdb copy is limited to in-frame clones, with some not included. The data show about 170,000 clones, roughly 87% seen once. Second-dose timings of about 4 or about 12 weeks were pooled. The rearrangement uses TRBV18 and TRBJ1-5; 9 bases map to TRBD1. The TCR was taken from an adult who received the AZD1222 COVID-19 vaccine. The sample was peripheral blood, taken 28 days after the second AZD1222 dose. The CDR3 DNA follows: TGTGCCAGCTCACCGGGACAGGGTAAGCCTCAGCCCCAGCATTTT. Its translation is CASSPGQGKPQPQHF. Drawing the rest from reference TRBV18 and TRBJ1-5, the complete variable domain is NAGVMQNPRHLVRRRGQEARLRCSPMKGHSHVYWYRQLPEEGLKFMVYLQKENIIDESGMPKERFSAEFPKEGPSILRIQQVVRGDSAAYFCASSPGQGKPQPQHFGDGTRLSIL.